The 22 T cell receptor beta chains in this list originate from one sample, sequenced in a study of T cell repertoires in cytomegalovirus infection. TCRdb re-analysed the reads in MiXCR, keeping a single row per CDR3 protein. Of a few hundred thousand distinct CDR3 sequences listed, over 7.5% are singletons. The specimen was PBMCs. These receptors were collected from a human donor in good health (CMV status not recorded). Some clones in this sample may be carry-over from other donors' samples.

This chain connects TRBV10-3 to TRBJ2-7; 11 bases match TRBD1. The trim removed 11 bases at V and 5 bases at J, leaving 5 bases unmatched. The V gene's germline CDR1 is ENHRY and CDR2 SYGVKD. The CDR3 sequence is 12 residues long. Written as DNA, the CDR3 is TGTGCCGCCGGACAGGGGGCCGACGAGCAGTACTTC. Translating gives CAAGQGADEQYF.

This clonotype was seen only a few times. The chain employs TRBV6-1 and TRBJ1-4; no clear D gene. Deletions cut 5 bases from V and 6 bases from J, with 16 bases between. This CDR3 is built from 15 residues. Germline assignment: CDR1 MNHNS and CDR2 SASEGT. The CDR3 coding sequence is TGTGCCAGCAGTCCTTTCCAAGGGAGGGATGAAAAACTGTTTTTT. Its protein product is CASSPFQGRDEKLFF.

This chain connects TRBV6-2 or TRBV6-3 to TRBJ2-1, with D possibly matching TRBD2 (7 bases). CDR3 length equals 16 residues. Trimming stripped 6 bases from V and 7 bases from J, with 22 bases between. In germline, CDR1 is MNHEY, CDR2 SVGEGT. The CDR3 nucleotides read TGTGCCAGCAGGGACCCTGGGGGGGCCGGTAGAAATGAGCAGTTCTTC. Its protein product is CASRDPGGAGRNEQFF.

V is TRBV7-2 and J is TRBJ2-2; TRBD2 matches 14 bases. The CDR3 contains 20 residues. Trimming cost V 4 bases and J 0 bases; bases outside gene matches: 10. Germline loops: CDR1 SGHTA, CDR2 FQGNSA. CDR3 in amino acids: CASSSQVGLAGGPNTGELFF. CDR3 DNA: TGTGCCAGCAGCTCCCAGGTCGGACTAGCGGGGGGTCCGAACACCGGGGAGCTGTTTTTT.

The CDR3 loop reads CASSSGQGQPGANVLTF. CDR3 coding DNA: TGTGCCAGCAGTTCGGGACAGGGTCAGCCTGGGGCCAACGTCCTGACTTTC. This chain connects TRBV27 to TRBJ2-6; 9 bases are a match to TRBD1. Per the germline V gene, CDR1 is MNHEY and CDR2 is SMNVEV (reference sequence). The CDR3 runs 17 residues. After removal of 4 bases from V and 2 bases from J, the junction contained 6 bases not matched to a gene. Filled out from reference TRBV27 and TRBJ2-6, the complete variable domain reads EAQVTQNPRYLITVTGKKLTVTCSQNMNHEYMSWYRQDPGLGLRQIYYSMNVEVTDKGDVPEGYKVSRKEKRNFPLILESPSPNQTSLYFCASSSGQGQPGANVLTFGAGSRLTVL.

The chain is built from TRBV19 and TRBJ1-1; D remains ambiguous. The CDR3 spans 14 residues. Germline assignment: CDR1 LNHDA and CDR2 SQIVND (reference sequence). V lost 7 bases and J lost 3, with 15 bases in between. The CDR3 loop is CASTQGGFYTEAFF. The CDR3 DNA sequence: TGTGCCAGTACCCAAGGAGGGTTCTACACTGAAGCTTTCTTT.

Comments on this clonotype: This may stem from a read error, because a much larger clone lies one nucleotide away. This chain joins TRBV7-2 and TRBJ2-7, with D maybe TRBD2 (5 bases). Looked up from germline, CDR1 is SGHTA and CDR2 is FQGNSA. CDR3 length: 17 amino acids. V lost 3 bases and J lost 4, with 22 bases in between. For the CDR3, the DNA is TGTGCCAGCAGCTTTGGCGGGTCATCCAGAGACGGTTACGAGCAGTACTTC. Encoded protein: CASSFGGSSRDGYEQYF.

This clonotype turned up a few times. The chain uses TRBV20-1 and TRBJ2-2; weak D call: TRBD2 (7 bases). CDR3 length: 15 amino acids. V lost 3 bases to trimming and J lost 3 bases, with 14 bases between them. The V gene's germline CDR1 is DFQATT and CDR2 SNEGSKA (reference sequence). The CDR3 here is CSASPLGGHTGELFF. In DNA, the CDR3 is TGCAGTGCTAGTCCATTGGGGGGGCACACCGGGGAGCTGTTTTTT.

This clonotype was seen a few times. The genes are TRBV5-4 and TRBJ2-5, with D tentatively TRBD2 (6 bases). The length of the CDR3 is 15 residues. V gave up 3 bases and J gave up 0 bases, with 12 bases separating them. Germline CDR1 and CDR2: SGHNT and YYREEE (reference sequence). The CDR3 region is CASSYKAGHQETQYF. The CDR3 DNA reads as TGTGCCAGCAGCTATAAAGCGGGCCACCAAGAGACCCAGTACTTC.

In this sample, this clonotype turned up a few times. This rearrangement joins TRBV19 to TRBJ2-5; D is perhaps TRBD1 or TRBD2 (6 bases each). Germline V lookup: CDR1 LNHDA, CDR2 SQIVND (reference sequence). The CDR3 is made up of 16 amino acids. Trimming shortened V by 5 bases and J by 0 bases, and 16 bases separated the two germline ends. The CDR3 here is CASSPQGGGNQETQYF. CDR3 coding DNA: TGTGCCAGTAGTCCCCAAGGAGGGGGTAACCAAGAGACCCAGTACTTC.

As DNA, the CDR3 is TGTGCCAGCAGCGCAAATAGCGGGAGCAACGAGCAGTACTTC. As protein: CASSANSGSNEQYF. V and J are TRBV7-8 and TRBJ2-7, with TRBD2 matching 9 bases. CDR1 and CDR2 (germline): SGHVS, FQNEAQ. The CDR3 loop spans 14 amino acids. V lost 5 bases, J lost 5 bases, and 7 bases stayed unmatched.

This clonotype occurred a few times. The CDR3 DNA sequence: TGTGCCACCGCGAAAAAGACAGCGGCCTACGAGCAGTACTTC. Its protein is CATAKKTAAYEQYF. V usage is TRBV19 and J usage is TRBJ2-7; D possibly matches TRBD1 or TRBD2 (5 bases each). This CDR3 has 14 residues. CDR1 and CDR2 from the germline V gene are LNHDA and SQIVND (reference sequence). V lost 10 bases, J lost 2 bases, and 18 bases lay in between.

This clonotype was recorded at least ten times. J is TRBJ1-6 and V is TRBV7-2; TRBD1 agrees at 8 bases. The germline CDR1 and CDR2 sequences are SGHTA and FQGNSA. V shed 4 bases and J 12 bases; nucleotides not matched to a gene: 8. The CDR3 consists of 14 residues. The CDR3 DNA reads TGTGCCAGCAGCTCCGGACAGGGTCAGGGACCCCTCCACTTT. This sequence encodes CASSSGQGQGPLHF.

The chain carries TRBV9 and TRBJ1-2; the match to TRBD1 covers 8 bases. J lost 6 bases, V lost 2 bases, and 3 bases had no gene match. The CDR3 loop spans 13 amino acids. CDR1 and CDR2 from the germline V gene are SGDLS and YYNGEE. The CDR3 spells CASSVVTGDGYTF. In DNA form, the CDR3 reads TGTGCCAGCAGCGTGGTGACAGGGGATGGCTACACCTTC.

This clonotype was counted a few times. The chain couples TRBV6-5 to TRBJ2-6; the match to TRBD2 covers 7 bases. From germline, CDR1 is MNHEY and CDR2 SVGAGI. The V and J ends lost 2 bases and 4 bases, in that order; junction bases with no gene match: 14. This CDR3 has 19 amino acids. CDR3 bases: TGTGCCAGCAGTTACGGGAGGGGTCAGGTCTGGGCCGGGGCCAACGTCCTGACTTTC. This gives the protein CASSYGRGQVWAGANVLTF.

V is TRBV27 and J is TRBJ1-2; no firm D call. The CDR3 has 13 residues. The V and J ends lost 5 bases and 8 bases respectively, with 15 bases between them. The V gene's germline CDR1 is MNHEY and CDR2 SMNVEV (reference sequence). The CDR3 coding sequence is TGTGCCAGCAGTAAGGACTGGGCGGAAGGCTACACCTTC. It translates to CASSKDWAEGYTF.

This chain links TRBV20-1 with TRBJ2-5; D is unresolved. In germline, CDR1 is DFQATT, CDR2 SNEGSKA (reference sequence). The CDR3 runs 13 residues. The V end was cut by 3 bases, the J end by 3 bases, with 11 bases between. The CDR3 DNA reads TGCAGTGCTAGGGACCCCTGGGAAGAGACCCAGTACTTC. This encodes CSARDPWEETQYF.

This clonotype was counted between two and nine times. The chain uses TRBV9 and TRBJ1-1; D gene ambiguous. This CDR3 comprises 13 residues. V was clipped by 3 bases and J by 8 bases, with 14 bases between them. From germline, CDR1 is SGDLS and CDR2 YYNGEE. The DNA for the CDR3 is TGTGCCAGCAGCGCGACCCAAGCGGAAGAAGCTTTCTTT. Its translation: CASSATQAEEAFF. Together with reference TRBV9 and TRBJ1-1, the CDR3 gives the full variable domain: DSGVTQTPKHLITATGQRVTLRCSPRSGDLSVYWYQQSLDQGLQFLIQYYNGEERAKGNILERFSAQQFPDLHSELNLSSLELGDSALYFCASSATQAEEAFFGQGTRLTVV.

This clonotype was observed a handful of times. The gene calls are TRBV6-2 or TRBV6-3 and TRBJ2-4; the D gene is possibly TRBD1 (5 bases). Trimming stripped 6 bases from V and 6 bases from J, with 12 bases between. CDR1 and CDR2 (germline): MNHEY, SVGEGT. The CDR3 runs 13 residues. The CDR3 region has the DNA TGTGCCAGCAGCCAGGGCCTTTTAAACATTCAGTACTTC. Translating it yields CASSQGLLNIQYF.

This clonotype showed up just a few times. The chain joins TRBV15 to TRBJ2-1; TRBD1 matches at 8 bases. Germline V CDR1 and CDR2: LNHNV, YYDKDF (reference sequence). J was trimmed by 5 bases and V by 6 bases; bases with no gene match: 9. The CDR3 extends over 15 amino acids. The CDR3 reads CATRLDRGLNNEQFF. For the CDR3, the DNA is TGTGCCACCAGACTCGACAGGGGATTGAACAATGAGCAGTTCTTC.

Ten or more counts support this clonotype. The chain joins TRBV7-2 to TRBJ1-1, with 7 bases matching TRBD1. CDR3 length equals 12 residues. V shed 6 bases and J 7 bases; nucleotides not matched to a gene: 5. Looked up from germline, CDR1 is SGHTA and CDR2 is FQGNSA. The CDR3 sequence: CASRGGWGEAFF. As DNA, the CDR3 is TGTGCCAGCAGAGGGGGCTGGGGTGAAGCTTTCTTT.

This clonotype has only a few counts. The rearrangement uses TRBV19 and TRBJ2-2; no reliable D call. V lost 5 bases, J lost 6 bases, and 13 bases lay in between. The CDR3 covers 14 residues. Per germline, CDR1 LNHDA and CDR2 SQIVND (reference sequence). CDR3 DNA: TGTGCCAGTAGTCCCGCCGGGTATCCCGGGGAGCTGTTTTTT. Residues: CASSPAGYPGELFF.